Following are 14 T cell receptor beta chains from one sample sequenced in a study of cytotoxic CD8 clonotypes in ibrutinib-treated CLL. Sequencing used immunoSEQ multiplex PCR; TCRdb keeps in-frame clones, though not all of them. The table lists more than 110,000 clones, more than 70% of them singletons, with 7.5% to 8% in the top ten. Here the sequenced sample was PBMCs, taken after 36 months of ibrutinib treatment. The receptors come from a human donor with chronic lymphocytic leukemia.

V gene TRBV19 combines with J gene TRBJ1-2; 7 nucleotides line up with TRBD1. Germline V CDR1 and CDR2: LNHDA, SQIVND (reference sequence). The CDR3 spans 14 residues. V was clipped by 10 bases and J by 4 bases; unmatched bases: 12. The CDR3 here is CATTPYPGGYGYTF. CDR3 coding DNA: TGTGCCACAACCCCCTACCCAGGGGGCTATGGCTACACCTTC.

This chain connects TRBV4-1 to TRBJ2-1, with 9 nucleotides matching TRBD2. The length of the CDR3 is 16 residues. Germline-derived CDR1 and CDR2 are MGHRA and YSYEKL. Unmatched junction bases numbered 9, after V lost 1 base and J lost 8 bases. In nucleotides, the CDR3 is TGCGCCAGCAGCCAAGGTCGCGGGGGGGCAATCCATGAGCAGTTCTTC. Translating gives CASSQGRGGAIHEQFF.

This clone was detected a few times. V is TRBV5-5 and J is TRBJ2-2; no definite D call. The germline gives CDR1 SGHKS, CDR2 YYEKEE (reference sequence). V was clipped by 2 bases and J by 8 bases, with 10 bases between them. The CDR3 sequence is 13 residues long. CDR3 sequence reads: CASSFGSEGELFF. The CDR3 DNA sequence: TGTGCCAGCAGCTTCGGGTCCGAGGGGGAGCTGTTTTTT.

In its sample, this clone was seen once. V usage is TRBV7-9 and J usage is TRBJ2-5; D may be TRBD1 or TRBD2 (5 bases each). The ends were cut back, 11 bases at V and 0 bases at J, with 10 bases in the middle. The CDR3 contains 12 residues. Germline V gives CDR1 SEHNR, CDR2 FQNEAQ (reference sequence). CDR3 in amino acids: CAWGPNQETQYF. CDR3 sequence (DNA): TGTGCCTGGGGACCCAACCAAGAGACCCAGTACTTC.

J is TRBJ2-7 and V is TRBV7-2, with D perhaps matching TRBD1 (7 bases). The germline V gene has CDR1 SGHTA and CDR2 FQGNSA. Trimming left V 0 bases short and J 4 bases short, with 10 bases between. This CDR3 contains 14 residues. CDR3: CASSLAQGRYEQYF. The DNA of the CDR3 is TGTGCCAGCAGCTTAGCACAGGGGAGGTACGAGCAGTACTTC.

The chain employs TRBV11-2 and TRBJ1-6, with D maybe TRBD1 (5 bases). Germline V gene sequence: CDR1 SGHAT, CDR2 FQNNGV. V lost 2 bases and J 7 bases, leaving 12 bases between the germline ends. The CDR3 extends over 15 amino acids. The CDR3 coding sequence is TGTGCCAGCAGCTTATGGGGGAACAGCAATTCACCCCTCCACTTT. It is translated as CASSLWGNSNSPLHF. Full variable domain (missing parts from reference TRBV11-2 and TRBJ1-6): EAGVAQSPRYKIIEKRQSVAFWCNPISGHATLYWYQQILGQGPKLLIQFQNNGVVDDSQLPKDRFSAERLKGVDSTLKIQPAKLEDSAVYLCASSLWGNSNSPLHFGNGTRLTVT.

The CDR3 DNA reads TGTGCCAGCAGCTCCGGAGGGCAAATTGGAAACACCATATATTTT. The encoded protein is CASSSGGQIGNTIYF. The chain uses TRBV11-3 and TRBJ1-3; D unclear. Trimming left V 4 bases short and J 3 bases short, with 13 bases between. The CDR3 length is 15 residues. Germline loops: CDR1 SGHNT, CDR2 YENEEA.

In DNA form, the CDR3 reads TGTGCCAGCAGGCAACGAGCGGGGGACTCCTACGAGCAGTACTTC. It specifies CASRQRAGDSYEQYF. This chain links TRBV2 with TRBJ2-7; 8 nucleotides match TRBD2. J lost 0 bases, V lost 6 bases, and 7 bases had no gene match. The CDR3 covers 15 residues. Germline values: CDR1 SNHLY, CDR2 FYNNEI. The variable domain in full, completed from reference TRBV2 and TRBJ2-7, reads EPEVTQTPSHQVTQMGQEVILRCVPISNHLYFYWYRQILGQKVEFLVSFYNNEISEKSEIFDDQFSVERPDGSNFTLKIRSTKLEDSAMYFCASRQRAGDSYEQYFGPGTRLTVT.

The V and J genes are TRBV5-1 and TRBJ2-1, with 12 bases aligning to TRBD2. J gave up 5 bases and V 0 bases, and 6 bases lay outside the gene matches. Germline V gene data show CDR1 as SGHRS and CDR2 as YFSETQ. The CDR3 contains 17 residues. CDR3 coding DNA: TGCGCCAGCAGCTTGGGACAGACTAGCGGGGGCAACAATGAGCAGTTCTTC. Amino acid sequence: CASSLGQTSGGNNEQFF.

V is TRBV5-6 and J is TRBJ2-7; 7 bases match TRBD1. The CDR3 consists of 13 residues. Germline V gene lookup returns CDR1 SGHDT and CDR2 YYEEEE. Trimming took 5 bases from V and 7 from J; bases not matched to a gene: 9. The CDR3 here is CASSYLQGLEQYF. The CDR3 DNA is TGTGCCAGCAGTTATTTACAGGGGCTGGAGCAGTACTTC.

This sequence joins TRBV5-1 and TRBJ2-7, with a possible D match to TRBD1 (6 bases). This CDR3 contains 15 residues. The V end lost 0 bases, the J end lost 0 bases, and 10 bases lay between the germline ends. Germline V CDR1 and CDR2: SGHRS, YFSETQ. CDR3 in amino acids: CASSLGPDSSYEQYF. The CDR3, as DNA: TGCGCCAGCAGCTTGGGCCCGGACAGCTCCTACGAGCAGTACTTC.

The chain couples TRBV7-8 to TRBJ1-2; the match to TRBD1 covers 12 bases. Per the germline V gene, CDR1 is SGHVS and CDR2 is FQNEAQ. The trim removed 1 base at V and 8 bases at J, leaving 5 bases unmatched. This CDR3 comprises 15 residues. CDR3 nucleotide sequence: TGTGCCAGCAGCTTAGAGGGACAGGGGGCGTTGGGCTACACCTTC. It encodes CASSLEGQGALGYTF.

This chain links TRBV6-5 with TRBJ1-5; no clear D. Germline V gene sequence: CDR1 MNHEY, CDR2 SVGAGI. The CDR3 spans 15 residues. The V end lost 0 bases, the J end lost 3 bases, and 9 bases lay between the germline ends. This chain's CDR3 is CASSYSGRTNQPQHF. Written as DNA, the CDR3 is TGTGCCAGCAGTTACTCGGGGAGGACCAATCAGCCCCAGCATTTT.

This clone was observed once. The V and J genes are TRBV29-1 and TRBJ2-1, with TRBD2 identical over 8 bases. The CDR3 consists of 13 residues. Germline V gene lookup returns CDR1 SQVTM and CDR2 ANQGSEA. V shed 7 bases, J shed 10 bases, and the junction held 12 bases outside the gene matches. CDR3: CSAQAGELQEQFF. CDR3 nucleotides: TGCAGCGCCCAAGCGGGGGAGCTCCAGGAGCAGTTCTTC.